The sequence of this T cell receptor beta chain was determined in a study of cytotoxic CD8 clonotypes in ibrutinib-treated CLL. Across the study: Partial responders around 24, complete 2; roughly 12 progressed and roughly 14 stayed in remission by median 68 months. General study findings and limits: Clonality at baseline surpassed age-matched healthy donors and tracked circulating CD8+ T-cell counts. Sampling times differed between sustained-remission and progressing patients.

The repertoire was sequenced with immunoSEQ multiplex PCR; TCRdb's copy has only in-frame clones and lacks some. The table shows roughly 180,000 clones, with over 60% occurring only once. Trimming cost V 3 bases and J 0 bases; bases outside gene matches: 1. The V gene's germline CDR1 is SGHVS and CDR2 FNYEAQ. This CDR3 comprises 14 residues. On this clone: Antigen: not known.

V usage is TRBV7-6 and J usage is TRBJ1-1; 7 positions match TRBD1. This TCR derives from a human donor with chronic lymphocytic leukemia. This material consisted of PBMCs, taken after 24 months of ibrutinib treatment. This CDR3 is CASSLGTVNTEAFF. CDR3 DNA sequence: TGTGCCAGCAGCTTGGGGACAGTGAACACTGAAGCTTTCTTT.